Below are 10 T cell receptor beta chains sequenced from a single sample in a study of T cell clonality in common variable immunodeficiency. The repertoire was sequenced with immunoSEQ multiplex PCR; TCRdb's copy has only in-frame clones and lacks some. This repertoire holds roughly 60,000 clones, and none appear only once. The sequencing sample was made of peripheral blood mononuclear cells. These receptors were obtained from a person aged 18 to 75 in good health.

This clone was counted at least ten times. The missing CDR3 end, 3 residues past where the read stops, is filled in from the germline J gene. The rearrangement joins TRBV5-1 to TRBJ2-1; the D gene is possibly TRBD2 (7 bases). In germline, CDR1 is SGHRS, CDR2 YFSETQ. The CDR3 runs 15 residues. Trimming removed 3 bases from V and 4 bases from J, with 14 bases in between. CDR3 residues: CASSSPGGPYNEQFF. The DNA read from the CDR3 is TGCGCCAGCAGCTCGCCCGGGGGGCCGTACAATGAG.

This clone was seen at least ten times. The CDR3 bases that were read are TGTGCCAGCAGCCACCGGGACTTTAACTATGGC. It specifies CASSHRDFNYG. The whole CDR3 protein reads CASSHRDFNYGYTF. The chain employs TRBV14 and TRBJ1-2, with TRBD1 as a possible D gene (5 bases). The CDR3 extends 3 residues past the end of the read, so its final part is completed from the germline J gene. This CDR3 comprises 14 residues. Germline V gene data show CDR1 as SGHDN and CDR2 as FVKESK. Trimming removed 3 bases at V and 1 base at J, with 9 bases between.

This clone was seen many times. The CDR3 extends 3 residues past the end of the read, so its final part is completed from the germline J gene. V usage is TRBV19 and J usage is TRBJ2-4; D is perhaps TRBD1 (6 bases). This CDR3 region has 13 residues. The V end lost 5 bases, the J end lost 2 bases, and 7 bases lay between the germline ends. Germline V gives CDR1 LNHDA, CDR2 SQIVND (reference sequence). CDR3 bases read: TGTGCCAGTAGTGGACAGCCCAAAAACATT. Translation: CASSGQPKNI. The CDR3 in its entirety is CASSGQPKNIQYF.

This clone was found many times. The CDR3 is cut off 3 residues early in the read; its end comes from the germline J gene. V and J are TRBV19 and TRBJ2-1, with 15 bases lining up with TRBD2. The CDR3 covers 16 residues. The V gene's germline CDR1 is LNHDA and CDR2 SQIVND (reference sequence). Unmatched junction bases numbered 4, after V lost 4 bases and J lost 6 bases. CDR3 bases read: TGTGCCAGTAGTAAACCGGGACTAGCGGGAGGCAATGAG. It specifies CASSKPGLAGGNE. The full CDR3 sequence reads CASSKPGLAGGNEQFF.

This clone was seen ten or more times. CDR3 amino acids: CASSGGEGDNEQYF. The sequenced part of the CDR3 DNA is TGTGCCAGCAGCGGGGGGGAGGGCGACAACGAG. The gene calls are TRBV28 and TRBJ2-7; TRBD2 matches at 8 bases. The observed sequence ends 3 residues before the CDR3 terminus, with the missing tail filled in from the germline J gene. With 6 bases clipped from V and 5 bases from J, the junction kept 9 bases outside the gene matches. The CDR3 has 14 residues. Germline CDR1 MDHEN, CDR2 SYDVKM.

This clone was picked up many times. The CDR3 end lies 3 residues beyond the end of the read and is filled in from the germline J gene. The chain is built from TRBV29-1 and TRBJ2-3; 13 nucleotides line up with TRBD2. J was trimmed by 2 bases and V by 6 bases; bases with no gene match: 5. Germline CDR1 and CDR2: SQVTM and ANQGSEA. This CDR3 is 15 amino acids long. The CDR3 bases that were read are TGCAGCGTCTCACTAGCGGGAGGGATCACAGATACG. This sequence encodes CSVSLAGGITDT. The complete CDR3 reads CSVSLAGGITDTQYF.

This clone was counted at least ten times. Coverage ceases 3 residues before the CDR3 finishes, and the germline J gene fills in the end. V is TRBV5-4 and J is TRBJ2-7; 9 bases line up with TRBD2. V gave up 3 bases and J gave up 0 bases; unmatched junction bases: 4. This CDR3 is built from 15 residues. Looked up from germline, CDR1 is SGHNT and CDR2 is YYREEE (reference sequence). CDR3 DNA (partial): TGTGCCAGCAGCTCCGGGACTAGCCTCTCCTACGAG. Translation gives CASSSGTSLSYE. Given in full, the CDR3 is CASSSGTSLSYEQYF.

This clone was seen repeatedly, ten times or more. The read ends 3 residues before the CDR3 terminus; that terminus is restored from the germline J gene. The chain employs TRBV15 and TRBJ2-5; 8 bases align to TRBD1. Germline CDR1 LNHNV, CDR2 YYDKDF (reference sequence). V was pared by 0 bases and J by 5 bases, with 2 bases of the junction left unmatched. The CDR3 extends over 14 amino acids. The CDR3 protein is CATSRDRGQETQYF. Partial CDR3 DNA: TGTGCCACCAGCAGAGACAGGGGGCAGGAGACC.

This clone came up many times. CDR3 region: CASSDTGYGYTF. The CDR3 bases that were read are TGTGCCAGCAGTGACACAGGGTATGGC. The chain employs TRBV2 and TRBJ1-2, with a weak D call TRBD1 (6 bases). The CDR3 goes on 3 residues after the read ends, and that part is filled in from the germline J gene. Trimming took 3 bases from V and 5 from J, leaving 7 bases between them. CDR1 is SNHLY and CDR2 is FYNNEI in the germline V gene. The CDR3 runs 12 residues.

This clone appeared many times. Sequence at one end of the junction differs from germline and may be a read error. The read comes to an end 3 residues before the CDR3 does, leaving the germline J gene to fill in the end. This chain uses TRBV4-2 with TRBJ1-1, with 10 bases identical to TRBD1. Germline loops: CDR1 LGHNA, CDR2 YNFKEQ. This CDR3 has 17 amino acids. The part of the CDR3 DNA that was read is TGCGCCAGCAGCCAAGGAGAGGACAGGGGGATTAACACTGAA. This gives the protein CASSQGEDRGINTE. The whole CDR3 sequence is CASSQGEDRGINTEAFF.